One sample yielded the 10 T cell receptor beta chains listed below, sequenced in a study of blood T cell repertoires in COVID-19. Clones were read by immunoSEQ multiplex PCR, and TCRdb kept only the in-frame ones, dropping some. The table has around 92,000 clones, 86% seen once. The material sequenced was peripheral blood. These receptors were collected from a human donor in a cohort sampled during active COVID-19.

The chain recombines TRBV18 with TRBJ1-1; 10 nucleotides match TRBD1. There are 18 residues in the CDR3. V was clipped by 6 bases and J by 1 base; unmatched bases: 14. In germline, CDR1 is KGHSH, CDR2 LQKENI. The CDR3 DNA follows: TGTGCCAGCTCCCTATCCGGGACAGGGGCCTCAAGGAACACTGAAGCTTTCTTT. Translated: CASSLSGTGASRNTEAFF.

The genes are TRBV10-1 and TRBJ2-3; D is undetermined. The germline gives CDR1 WNHNN, CDR2 SYGVQD (reference sequence). V dropped 5 bases and J dropped 2 bases, with 20 bases sitting between them. The CDR3 consists of 17 residues. DNA of the CDR3: TGCGCCAGCAGTTCCAGGCCTACCCTCACCGACACAGATACGCAGTATTTT. Translated: CASSSRPTLTDTDTQYF.

The gene calls are TRBV28 and TRBJ2-7; the match to TRBD1 covers 8 bases. J gave up 10 bases and V 6 bases, and 14 bases lay outside the gene matches. CDR1 and CDR2 (germline): MDHEN, SYDVKM. There are 14 residues in the CDR3. CDR3 amino acids: CASRPGTGILSQYF. CDR3 nucleotide sequence: TGTGCCAGCAGGCCCGGGACAGGTATACTTAGCCAGTACTTC. Variable domain in full (rest from reference TRBV28 and TRBJ2-7): DVKVTQSSRYLVKRTGEKVFLECVQDMDHENMFWYRQDPGLGLRLIYFSYDVKMKEKGDIPEGYSVSREKKERFSLILESASTNQTSMYLCASRPGTGILSQYFGPGTRLTVT.

This clone showed up just a few times. The chain has TRBV2 and TRBJ2-3; D is perhaps TRBD1 (5 bases). Deletions cut 10 bases from V and 2 bases from J, with 16 bases between. The CDR3 runs 14 residues. Germline V gene sequence: CDR1 SNHLY, CDR2 FYNNEI. The CDR3: CATRQDTDTDTQYF. CDR3 nucleotide sequence: TGTGCCACGCGCCAGGACACTGACACAGATACGCAGTATTTT.

The chain employs TRBV6-7 and TRBJ1-1; the match to TRBD1 covers 8 bases. TRBV6-7 is identified as an open reading frame with a role that is uncertain. V lost 2 bases to trimming and J lost 7 bases; unmatched junction nucleotides: 21. This CDR3 comprises 19 residues. The CDR3 nucleotides read TGTGCCAGCAGTTACCCCACTAACAGGGGGGCGGGAGCCCCGAATGAAGCTTTCTTT. Translation gives CASSYPTNRGAGAPNEAFF.

V usage is TRBV27 and J usage is TRBJ2-3; no firm D call. This CDR3 is built from 13 residues. V was cut by 4 bases and J by 5 bases, with 10 bases left in between. Germline CDR1 reads MNHEY; CDR2 reads SMNVEV (reference sequence). In nucleotides, the CDR3 is TGTGCCAGCAGTTCCCGACTTGAAGATACGCAGTATTTT. Protein: CASSSRLEDTQYF.

This sequence joins TRBV5-1 and TRBJ2-1; D is ambiguous. The germline gives CDR1 SGHRS, CDR2 YFSETQ. This CDR3 is 14 amino acids long. Trimming pared 0 bases from V and 5 bases from J, leaving 9 bases between. The CDR3 sequence is CASSLAVSNNEQFF. CDR3 DNA sequence: TGCGCCAGCAGCTTGGCAGTCTCGAACAATGAGCAGTTCTTC.

The V and J genes are TRBV5-1 and TRBJ2-5; maybe TRBD2 (6 bases). The CDR3 consists of 15 residues. Germline V gene lookup returns CDR1 SGHRS and CDR2 YFSETQ. Trimming removed 4 bases at V and 3 bases at J, with 16 bases between. CDR3 DNA sequence: TGCGCCAGCAGCCAGGCGGGAATCGGGGAAGAGACCCAGTACTTC. Translation: CASSQAGIGEETQYF.

The rearrangement joins TRBV9 to TRBJ2-1; 13 bases are shared with TRBD2. The CDR3 is 16 residues long. The germline V gene has CDR1 SGDLS and CDR2 YYNGEE. Trimming took 4 bases from V and 8 from J; bases not matched to a gene: 9. CDR3 DNA sequence: TGTGCCAGCAGCCTACAGACTAGCGGGAGGAAGGATGAGCAGTTCTTC. As protein: CASSLQTSGRKDEQFF.

V and J are TRBV23-1 and TRBJ2-7; possibly TRBD2 for D (7 bases). TRBV23-1 is identified as an open reading frame with a role that is uncertain. The CDR3 consists of 15 residues. The germline V and J ends were trimmed by 2 bases and 0 bases, with 11 bases remaining between them. CDR3: CASSQEGGISYEQYF. CDR3 bases: TGCGCCAGCAGTCAAGAGGGGGGGATCTCCTACGAGCAGTACTTC.